Listed below are T cell receptor beta chains from one sample, sequenced in a study of blood T cell repertoires in COVID-19. The method was immunoSEQ multiplex PCR; TCRdb's version includes in-frame clones alone and lacks a portion of them. This table holds about 160,000 clones, 84% found once. Material for sequencing was PBMCs or T cells enriched from blood (not recorded which). Source of these receptors: a woman aged 50 to 65 who had recovered from COVID-19. The CDR3 runs from the conserved cysteine through the conserved F or W. A D gene is named only where the DNA matches it firmly.

CASTGGRGSDTQYF,14,TRBJ2-3,TRBV19,TRBD2
CASSFSQGSVEQYF,14,TRBJ2-7,TRBV27,.
CASSLFIRGSGKKETQYF,18,TRBJ2-5,TRBV7-2,TRBD2
CSAIGQGYYEQYF,13,TRBJ2-7,TRBV29-1,TRBD1
CASSQVYASGSDGTIYF,17,TRBJ1-3,TRBV4-3,.
CASSSPGLAGDQTYEQYF,18,TRBJ2-7,TRBV7-9,TRBD2
CASSPGTSGVTDTQYF,16,TRBJ2-3,TRBV7-2,TRBD2
CASSRPGTGGYTF,13,TRBJ1-2,TRBV7-9,TRBD1
CAPKIGQNNQPQHF,14,TRBJ1-5,TRBV27,.
CASSFALGAGAEAFF,15,TRBJ1-1,TRBV7-2,.
CASSQAFSREQFF,13,TRBJ2-1,TRBV3-1/TRBV3-2,.
CASSPSTDSSKNIQYF,16,TRBJ2-4,TRBV5-4,.
CASSRGLAGHNEQFF,15,TRBJ2-1,TRBV7-6,TRBD2
CSTLPPGGTAYNEQFF,16,TRBJ2-1,TRBV29-1,TRBD1
CASSLGPLAKTQYF,14,TRBJ2-5,TRBV7-9,.
CASSNTGNQPQHF,13,TRBJ1-5,TRBV5-8,.
CASSQGGRTGPQHF,14,TRBJ1-5,TRBV3-1/TRBV3-2,.
CASRGEGVTDTQYF,14,TRBJ2-3,TRBV5-1,.
CASSAEQGHQPQHF,14,TRBJ1-5,TRBV2,.
CASSLRGTGELFF,13,TRBJ2-2,TRBV3-1/TRBV3-2,.
CASREGGTVHTQYF,14,TRBJ2-3,TRBV28,TRBD1
CASSLITGYEQYF,13,TRBJ2-7,TRBV7-2,.
CASSLGGAGGGETQYF,16,TRBJ2-5,TRBV7-2,TRBD2
CASSVNVGGPSDTQYF,16,TRBJ2-3,TRBV9,.